A single sample gave rise to the 30 T cell receptor beta chains below, sequenced in a study of molecular identifiers for immune sequencing clone quantification. MiXCR, applied by TCRdb to the PCR reads, yields one record per CDR3 protein. The sample shows about 510,000 distinct CDR3 sequences, 25% of them seen only once. The sequencing input was naive CD8+ T cells from blood, with Jurkat cell RNA spiked in. The sample's subset: FACS-sorted CD8+CD4-CCR7+CD45RA+ naive T cells. These receptor sequences come from a human donor in good health. Some libraries in this study had Jurkat cell RNA spiked in.

The sample holds a few counts of this clonotype. The V and J genes are TRBV7-2 and TRBJ2-7, with D uncertain. Trimming removed 3 bases at V and 0 bases at J, with 12 bases between. This CDR3 is built from 15 residues. From germline, CDR1 is SGHTA and CDR2 FQGNSA. The CDR3 sequence: CASSLDPASSYEQYF. The CDR3 nucleotides read TGTGCCAGCAGCTTGGACCCAGCAAGCTCCTACGAGCAGTACTTC.

In this sample, this clonotype turned up many times. This rearrangement joins TRBV28 to TRBJ2-7; D is possibly TRBD2 (7 bases). Germline CDR1 reads MDHEN; CDR2 reads SYDVKM. This CDR3 region has 22 residues. Deletions cut 8 bases from V and 1 base from J, with 39 bases between. CDR3 coding DNA: TGTGCCAGCCCTGGGGTAGGGGGTTCGGCTAGCGGAAAGCCGACCCATTCCTACGAGCAGTACTTC. Translating it yields CASPGVGGSASGKPTHSYEQYF.

This clonotype appeared a few times. The rearrangement links TRBV7-9 to TRBJ2-5, with D hard to call. Between the trimmed V and J ends, which lost 5 bases and 0 bases, there was a span of 10 bases. The CDR3 has 14 residues. CDR1 is SEHNR, CDR2 FQNEAQ, per germline (reference sequence). The CDR3 DNA follows: TGTGCCAGCAGCGCAGGACGCTACCAAGAGACCCAGTACTTC. Protein: CASSAGRYQETQYF.

This clonotype has a count of ten or more. The chain links TRBV7-3 to TRBJ2-1; 11 bases match TRBD2. J was trimmed by 9 bases and V by 6 bases; bases with no gene match: 4. There are 13 residues in the CDR3. Germline CDR1 is SGHTA and CDR2 is FQGTGA. The CDR3 sequence is CASRPGLAGEQFF. CDR3 coding DNA: TGTGCCAGCAGACCCGGACTAGCGGGTGAGCAGTTCTTC.

About this clonotype itself: One base away lies a much larger clone, so this may be a sequencing read error. The rearrangement links TRBV29-1 to TRBJ2-2; D unclear. This CDR3 spans 15 amino acids. Germline values: CDR1 SQVTM, CDR2 ANQGSEA. The CDR3 coding sequence is TGCAGCGCTGAACGGCGGCAAGCGAACACCGGGGAGCTGTTTTTT. Amino acid sequence: CSAERRQANTGELFF.

This clonotype was seen at least ten times. This sequence joins TRBV7-2 and TRBJ2-7; D is perhaps TRBD2 (6 bases). The germline V gene encodes CDR1 SGHTA and CDR2 FQGNSA. Trimming took 7 bases from V and 6 from J, leaving 16 bases between them. CDR3 length equals 13 residues. CDR3 DNA: TGTGCCAGCACCCCCGGAGGGACGTTCGAGCAGTACTTC. Its protein is CASTPGGTFEQYF.

In this sample, this clonotype turned up a few times. The chain employs TRBV6-2 or TRBV6-3 and TRBJ1-6; D is ambiguous. The CDR3 runs to 14 residues. Germline V gives CDR1 MNHEY, CDR2 SVGEGT. V was shortened by 2 bases and J by 8 bases, with 10 bases between the two germline ends. CDR3 in DNA: TGTGCCAGCAGTTACGGTCCGAACTATTCACCCCTCCACTTT. Its protein is CASSYGPNYSPLHF.

This clonotype was counted ten times or more. The chain recombines TRBV29-1 with TRBJ2-5; TRBD2 matches 14 bases. The CDR3 length is 15 residues. Germline V gene sequence: CDR1 SQVTM, CDR2 ANQGSEA. The V gene end was trimmed by 5 bases and the J gene end by 4 bases; junction bases not matched to a gene: 6. The CDR3 loop is CSVFPGLAGVETQYF. CDR3 coding DNA: TGCAGCGTTTTCCCGGGACTAGCGGGAGTAGAGACCCAGTACTTC.

This clonotype was detected only a few times. This chain links TRBV9 with TRBJ2-7, with D possibly TRBD2 on 6 matching bases. Germline V gives CDR1 SGDLS, CDR2 YYNGEE. There are 15 residues in the CDR3. Trimming took off 2 bases at V and 7 bases at J, with 19 bases between the two ends. The CDR3 here is CASSVGDSPSGEQYF. The CDR3 DNA is TGTGCCAGCAGCGTGGGGGACTCCCCCTCCGGGGAGCAGTACTTC.

Only a few counts were recorded for this clonotype. The chain has TRBV20-1 and TRBJ2-4; 11 positions match TRBD2. V lost 0 bases, J lost 5 bases, and 12 bases stayed unmatched. Germline V gene lookup returns CDR1 DFQATT and CDR2 SNEGSKA (reference sequence). This CDR3 is 18 amino acids long. For the CDR3, the DNA is TGCAGTGCTAGAGATCCCCAAACTAGCGGGGGAGTAGAAAACATTCAGTACTTC. Translation gives CSARDPQTSGGVENIQYF.

This clonotype occurred once. The chain couples TRBV6-6 to TRBJ1-1; D uncertain. This CDR3 region has 14 residues. Looked up from germline, CDR1 is MNHNY and CDR2 is SVGAGI (reference sequence). Trimming shortened V by 7 bases and J by 4 bases, and 16 bases separated the two germline ends. CDR3 DNA: TGTGCCAGCACCCCCGGGGTTTGGGGCACTGAAGCTTTCTTT. Encoded protein: CASTPGVWGTEAFF.

In regard to this clonotype: A much bigger clone sits one base away, suggesting this may be a read error. The rearrangement uses TRBV20-1 and TRBJ2-7, with D perhaps TRBD2 (5 bases). The CDR3 spans 14 residues. The germline CDR1 and CDR2 sequences are DFQATT and SNEGSKA (reference sequence). V lost 6 bases to trimming and J lost 2 bases, with 17 bases between them. The CDR3 DNA follows: TGCAGTGCACGGCCCCCGGGGTTCGCCTACGAGCAGTACTTC. It codes for CSARPPGFAYEQYF.

This clonotype was seen many times. The chain uses TRBV5-1 and TRBJ2-2; 9 nucleotides line up with TRBD1. V gave up 5 bases and J gave up 3 bases; unmatched junction bases: 8. This CDR3 comprises 16 residues. Germline CDR1 reads SGHRS; CDR2 reads YFSETQ. CDR3: CASRSPGTGYTGELFF. Here the CDR3 DNA reads TGCGCCAGCAGATCACCTGGGACAGGGTACACCGGGGAGCTGTTTTTT. The whole variable domain, remainder taken from reference TRBV5-1 and TRBJ2-2, is KAGVTQTPRYLIKTRGQQVTLSCSPISGHRSVSWYQQTPGQGLQFLFEYFSETQRNKGNFPGRFSGRQFSNSRSEMNVSTLELGDSALYLCASRSPGTGYTGELFFGEGSRLTVL.

This clonotype was seen more than once but under ten times. This chain uses TRBV10-2 with TRBJ1-1; D uncertain. In germline, CDR1 is WSHSY, CDR2 SAAADI. V lost 2 bases, J lost 10 bases, and 20 bases lay in between. The CDR3 sequence is 15 residues long. CDR3 nucleotides: TGCGCCAGCAGTGAGATACAAGGGTCACAGTTCGGAGCTTTCTTT. This codes for CASSEIQGSQFGAFF.

This sequence joins TRBV4-1 and TRBJ2-7; D unresolved. The V end lost 4 bases, the J end lost 9 bases, and 19 bases lay between the germline ends. The CDR3 consists of 14 residues. Germline-derived CDR1 and CDR2 are MGHRA and YSYEKL. CDR3 amino acids: CASSPRFNTVVQYF. In DNA form, the CDR3 reads TGCGCCAGCAGCCCTCGATTTAATACGGTCGTGCAGTACTTC.

This clonotype appeared many times. The chain links TRBV24-1 to TRBJ2-3; D uncertain. Germline V gene sequence: CDR1 KGHDR, CDR2 SFDVKD. The CDR3 loop spans 12 amino acids. The V end lost 3 bases, the J end lost 1 base, and 1 base lay between the germline ends. The CDR3, as DNA: TGTGCCACCAGTGATCGCACAGATACGCAGTATTTT. Protein product: CATSDRTDTQYF.

With respect to this clonotype: Germline is not matched at one junction end, which may reflect a read error. This chain links TRBV25-1 with TRBJ2-7; D is undetermined. The CDR3 spans 11 residues. CDR1 is MGHDK, CDR2 SYGVNS, per germline. The CDR3 sequence is CASSESYAQYF. The CDR3 DNA follows: TGTGCCAGCAGTGAATCTTACGCGCAGTACTTC.

This clonotype was observed a handful of times. V usage is TRBV9 and J usage is TRBJ2-3; 8 bases map to TRBD2. Unmatched junction bases numbered 5, after V lost 7 bases and J lost 4 bases. This CDR3 comprises 13 residues. Germline assignment: CDR1 SGDLS and CDR2 YYNGEE. The CDR3 is CASSAGDADTQYF. As DNA, the CDR3 is TGTGCCAGCTCAGCGGGGGACGCAGATACGCAGTATTTT.

This clonotype occurred a few times. Written as DNA, the CDR3 is TGTGCCAGCAGGGAGGGCGCCGGGCACTATGGCTACACCTTC. This encodes CASREGAGHYGYTF. The chain couples TRBV25-1 to TRBJ1-2; D not certain. The germline gives CDR1 MGHDK, CDR2 SYGVNS. Trimming pared 6 bases from V and 3 bases from J, leaving 14 bases between. This CDR3 has 14 residues.

The rearrangement links TRBV4-2 to TRBJ2-3; D ambiguous. The CDR3 length is 17 residues. The germline V gene has CDR1 LGHNA and CDR2 YNFKEQ. The V gene lost 2 bases and the J gene lost 5 bases, with 20 bases spanning the gap. The CDR3 loop reads CASSQLSATTLIDTQYF. In nucleotides, the CDR3 is TGTGCCAGCAGCCAATTAAGCGCGACAACGCTTATAGATACGCAGTATTTT.

This clonotype is a singleton in its sample. This chain connects TRBV13 to TRBJ2-3; perhaps TRBD1 as D (5 bases). The V gene's germline CDR1 is PRHDT and CDR2 FYEKMQ (reference sequence). The CDR3 is 13 amino acids. Trimming pared 0 bases from V and 14 bases from J, leaving 15 bases between. The DNA for the CDR3 is TGTGCCAGCAGCTTAGGCACAGGCCAGTCATTGTATTTT. Translating gives CASSLGTGQSLYF.

The table lists this clonotype with a few counts. This sequence joins TRBV5-1 and TRBJ2-5; 10 bases are a match to TRBD1. Germline loops: CDR1 SGHRS, CDR2 YFSETQ. The length of the CDR3 is 16 residues. V trimming: 4 bases; J trimming: 5 bases; junction bases outside the gene matches: 11. CDR3 region: CASSGPGTGASETQYF. The CDR3 DNA is TGCGCCAGCAGCGGACCCGGGACAGGGGCTAGTGAGACCCAGTACTTC.

This clonotype was observed a few times. This chain links TRBV27 with TRBJ2-7; D remains unclear. The CDR3 is 14 amino acids. V was trimmed by 0 bases and J by 3 bases, leaving 9 bases between them. Germline CDR1 is MNHEY and CDR2 is SMNVEV (reference sequence). The CDR3 reads CASSLSWGSYEQYF. As DNA, the CDR3 is TGTGCCAGCAGTTTATCTTGGGGTAGCTACGAGCAGTACTTC.

This clonotype was picked up many times. The chain recombines TRBV5-1 with TRBJ2-3; D is unresolved. Between the trimmed V and J ends, which lost 4 bases and 4 bases, there was a span of 7 bases. Germline V lookup: CDR1 SGHRS, CDR2 YFSETQ. The CDR3 is made up of 12 amino acids. CDR3 region: CASSVTPDTQYF. CDR3 in DNA: TGCGCCAGCAGCGTTACACCAGATACGCAGTATTTT.

V gene TRBV7-9 combines with J gene TRBJ1-4, with 10 bases lining up with TRBD1. The CDR3 runs to 14 residues. CDR1 is SEHNR, CDR2 FQNEAQ, per germline (reference sequence). Unmatched junction bases numbered 3, after V lost 5 bases and J lost 6 bases. DNA of the CDR3: TGTGCCAGCAGCCCGGACAGGGGGGATGAAAAACTGTTTTTT. It is translated as CASSPDRGDEKLFF.

This chain uses TRBV3-1 with TRBJ2-1, with TRBD2 matching over 10 bases. In germline, CDR1 is LGHDT, CDR2 YNNKEL (reference sequence). The CDR3 is made up of 14 amino acids. V was clipped by 2 bases and J by 9 bases; unmatched bases: 4. CDR3 loop: CASSQLAGVGEQFF. CDR3 nucleotide sequence: TGTGCCAGCAGCCAACTAGCGGGAGTGGGTGAGCAGTTCTTC.

This clonotype was found many times. The chain recombines TRBV13 with TRBJ1-1, with D perhaps TRBD1 (5 bases). CDR3 size: 15 residues. Trimming took 5 bases from V and 1 from J, leaving 14 bases between them. In germline, CDR1 is PRHDT, CDR2 FYEKMQ (reference sequence). The CDR3 region is CASSPFAGANTEAFF. The CDR3, as DNA: TGTGCCAGCAGCCCATTCGCCGGGGCGAACACTGAAGCTTTCTTT.

This clonotype was seen a handful of times. The V and J genes are TRBV9 and TRBJ1-5; D gene unclear. Per the germline V gene, CDR1 is SGDLS and CDR2 is YYNGEE. V was shortened by 3 bases and J by 0 bases, with 7 bases between the two germline ends. CDR3 length: 14 amino acids. The CDR3 nucleotides read TGTGCCAGCAGCGACAGATATAGCAATCAGCCCCAGCATTTT. Translating it yields CASSDRYSNQPQHF.

The rearrangement uses TRBV27 and TRBJ2-7; 11 bases match TRBD2. Germline V gene data show CDR1 as MNHEY and CDR2 as SMNVEV (reference sequence). CDR3 length equals 17 residues. The J segment lost 0 bases and the V segment lost 2 bases, leaving 6 bases of the junction unmatched. The CDR3 DNA reads as TGTGCCAGCAGTTTAGCTAGCGGGGGGTCCTTCTCCTACGAGCAGTACTTC. Translated, it gives CASSLASGGSFSYEQYF.

V is TRBV6-1 and J is TRBJ1-4; D not resolved. V was pared by 4 bases and J by 7 bases, with 16 bases between. CDR3 length: 15 residues. CDR1 is MNHNS and CDR2 is SASEGT in the germline V gene. The CDR3 DNA follows: TGTGCCAGCAGTGGTTGGACGGACCTTGGTGAAAAACTGTTTTTT. Residues: CASSGWTDLGEKLFF.